These 32 T cell receptor beta chains originate from one sample sequenced in a study of regulatory T cells in long-lasting Graves disease. Time point: newly diagnosed GD, antithyroid drugs for less than 3 months. Scientists built the TCR library using RNA that was extracted from PBMCs. Arm-PCR of CDR3 regions and iRepertoire HTBI primers were the basis on which TCR beta libraries were built. MiXCR, run by TCRdb on the multiplex PCR reads, gives a single entry per CDR3 protein. The data show about 460,000 distinct CDR3 sequences, 12% to 15% seen once. The same data also went into a second study, on T cells in Graves' hyperthyroidism and ophthalmopathy.

The sequences come from peripheral blood mononuclear cells (PBMCs), collected at new diagnosis, from a patient treated with antithyroid drugs. The receptors here all came from a woman aged 45-65 years with Graves disease.

This clonotype was observed at least ten times. V gene TRBV6-1 combines with J gene TRBJ1-2, with D maybe TRBD1 (5 bases). The CDR3 is made up of 15 amino acids. From germline, CDR1 is MNHNS and CDR2 SASEGT. V was shortened by 2 bases and J by 5 bases, with 15 bases between the two germline ends. In nucleotides, the CDR3 is TGTGCCAGCAGTGAAACGACGGGGGGGAGATATGGCTACACCTTC. Translated, it gives CASSETTGGRYGYTF.

This clonotype has a count of ten or more. The gene calls are TRBV6-5 and TRBJ2-7; 7 bases line up with TRBD2. The germline V gene encodes CDR1 MNHEY and CDR2 SVGAGI. The CDR3 has 13 amino acids. The V and J ends lost 2 bases and 6 bases, in that order; junction bases with no gene match: 4. The CDR3 region is CASSYGGGREQYF. In DNA form, the CDR3 reads TGTGCCAGCAGTTACGGGGGGGGACGCGAGCAGTACTTC.

The chain links TRBV28 to TRBJ2-1; D unresolved. V lost 3 bases and J lost 7, with 16 bases in between. This CDR3 is 15 amino acids long. Germline values: CDR1 MDHEN, CDR2 SYDVKM. CDR3 DNA sequence: TGTGCCAGCAGTTTGAAGGTGGTGGGCCAAAATGAGCAGTTCTTC. Encoded protein: CASSLKVVGQNEQFF.

This clonotype has just one count. A far more abundant clone sits one base away, making this likely a read error. The V and J genes are TRBV29-1 and TRBJ2-4, with TRBD2 matching over 8 bases. The CDR3 is 14 residues long. CDR1 is SQVTM and CDR2 is ANQGSEA in the germline V gene. CDR3 in amino acids: CSVEMRLATQIGFF. The CDR3 nucleotides read TGCAGCGTTGAAATGAGACTAGCGACGCAGATCGGGTTCTTC.

This clonotype came up many times. The chain joins TRBV29-1 to TRBJ2-7, with 7 bases aligning to TRBD2. The germline CDR1 and CDR2 sequences are SQVTM and ANQGSEA. The CDR3 has 13 amino acids. Germline trimming cut 6 bases from V and 0 bases from J; bases unmatched to any gene: 5. CDR3 nucleotide sequence: TGCAGCGTGGGGGGGGAAGACTCCTACGAGCAGTACTTC. Residues: CSVGGEDSYEQYF.

The chain's CDR3 is CASSPTGTSGSPVPYEQYF. The CDR3 region has the DNA TGTGCCAGCAGCCCAACAGGGACTAGCGGGAGCCCTGTTCCCTACGAGCAGTACTTC. The chain has TRBV28 and TRBJ2-7; 14 bases are shared with TRBD2. The V gene end was trimmed by 6 bases and the J gene end by 2 bases; junction bases not matched to a gene: 15. Germline loops: CDR1 MDHEN, CDR2 SYDVKM. The CDR3 spans 19 residues. The full variable domain, completed using reference TRBV28 and TRBJ2-7, is DVKVTQSSRYLVKRTGEKVFLECVQDMDHENMFWYRQDPGLGLRLIYFSYDVKMKEKGDIPEGYSVSREKKERFSLILESASTNQTSMYLCASSPTGTSGSPVPYEQYFGPGTRLTVT.

At least ten counts were recorded for this clonotype. This sequence joins TRBV6-4 and TRBJ1-5; unclear D gene. Deletions cut 7 bases from V and 1 base from J, with 17 bases between. Per germline, CDR1 MRHNA and CDR2 SNTAGT. The CDR3 length is 16 residues. As DNA, the CDR3 is TGTGCCAGCACCCCCCTCGGAAGACGGAGCAATCAGCCCCAGCATTTT. It specifies CASTPLGRRSNQPQHF.

This clonotype was counted at least ten times. The CDR3: CASNWGGLAGVADTQYF. CDR3 nucleotides: TGTGCCAGCAATTGGGGCGGACTAGCGGGAGTTGCAGATACGCAGTATTTT. The chain links TRBV6-1 to TRBJ2-3; the match to TRBD2 covers 13 bases. The germline CDR1 and CDR2 sequences are MNHNS and SASEGT. V lost 7 bases, J lost 4 bases, and 11 bases stayed unmatched. This CDR3 has 17 amino acids.

This clonotype turned up a few times. The chain links TRBV5-1 to TRBJ2-2; 8 nucleotides match TRBD2. The CDR3 is made up of 15 amino acids. V lost 5 bases, J lost 2 bases, and 5 bases stayed unmatched. Germline assignment: CDR1 SGHRS and CDR2 YFSETQ. CDR3 bases: TGCGCCAGCAGTGGACTAGCAGACAACACCGGGGAGCTGTTTTTT. This translates into CASSGLADNTGELFF.

A few counts support this clonotype. The V call is TRBV7-9, the J call TRBJ2-1; 10 bases align to TRBD2. This CDR3 comprises 15 residues. V shed 1 base and J 8 bases; nucleotides not matched to a gene: 5. The germline CDR1 and CDR2 sequences are SEHNR and FQNEAQ (reference sequence). The CDR3 DNA follows: TGTGCCAGCAGCTTAGTAGCGGGAGGTGGGGATGAGCAGTTCTTC. Encoded protein: CASSLVAGGGDEQFF. Complete variable domain (other parts from reference TRBV7-9 and TRBJ2-1): DTGVSQNPRHKITKRGQNVTFRCDPISEHNRLYWYRQTLGQGPEFLTYFQNEAQLEKSRLLSDRFSAERPKGSFSTLEIQRTEQGDSAMYLCASSLVAGGGDEQFFGPGTRLTVL.

In its sample, this clonotype was seen a few times. The chain is built from TRBV5-5 and TRBJ1-2; the D gene is possibly TRBD1 (6 bases). Germline V gene sequence: CDR1 SGHKS, CDR2 YYEKEE (reference sequence). The length of the CDR3 is 15 residues. Between the trimmed V and J ends, which lost 2 bases and 2 bases, there was a span of 13 bases. The CDR3 is CASSFNSQGNYGYTF. In nucleotides, the CDR3 is TGTGCCAGCAGCTTCAACTCCCAGGGGAACTATGGCTACACCTTC.

This clonotype was seen only a few times. The J gene is TRBJ2-7, the V gene TRBV20-1; 10 positions match TRBD2. CDR1 and CDR2 (germline): DFQATT, SNEGSKA (reference sequence). The CDR3 consists of 17 residues. V lost 1 base, J lost 4 bases, and 13 bases stayed unmatched. CDR3 nucleotides: TGCAGTGCTAGAGCTGCCCCTAGCGGGAGCCCCGGGTACGAGCAGTACTTC. Residues: CSARAAPSGSPGYEQYF.

The chain recombines TRBV18 with TRBJ2-7; 7 bases match TRBD1. J gave up 1 base and V 5 bases, and 5 bases lay outside the gene matches. The CDR3 extends over 14 amino acids. Germline CDR1 KGHSH, CDR2 LQKENI. The CDR3 reads CASSGDSQSYEQYF. In DNA form, the CDR3 reads TGTGCCAGCTCAGGGGACAGCCAATCCTACGAGCAGTACTTC.

Turning to this clonotype: Since a much larger clone is just one base distant, this may be a read error. This chain uses TRBV7-3 with TRBJ2-1; D call uncertain. From germline, CDR1 is SGHTA and CDR2 FQGTGA. CDR3 length equals 15 residues. For the CDR3, the DNA is TGTGCCAGCAGTCTTCACGTCAGCTCCTACAATGGGCAGTTCTTC. It codes for CASSLHVSSYNGQFF.

The rearrangement joins TRBV28 to TRBJ2-3, with TRBD1 matching 9 bases. After removal of 6 bases from V and 2 bases from J, the junction contained 9 bases not matched to a gene. Germline V gene sequence: CDR1 MDHEN, CDR2 SYDVKM. The CDR3 runs to 16 residues. CDR3 amino acids: CASRPDRGAFTDTQYF. CDR3 DNA: TGTGCCAGCAGACCGGACAGGGGCGCCTTCACAGATACGCAGTATTTT.

This rearrangement joins TRBV7-3 to TRBJ1-1, with 7 nucleotides matching TRBD1. The CDR3 is 18 residues long. Germline V CDR1 and CDR2: SGHTA, FQGTGA. The junction had 12 bases not matched to a gene; V was cut back by 2 bases and J by 0 bases. The CDR3 sequence: CASSLPPQGERMNTEAFF. CDR3 DNA: TGTGCCAGCAGCTTACCCCCTCAGGGGGAACGCATGAACACTGAAGCTTTCTTT.

There are many counts of this clonotype. The chain combines TRBV28 with TRBJ2-7, with 10 nucleotides matching TRBD1. CDR1 is MDHEN, CDR2 SYDVKM, per germline. The trim removed 5 bases at V and 4 bases at J, leaving 5 bases unmatched. The CDR3 spans 14 residues. Here the CDR3 reads CASSEDRGIYEQYF. The CDR3 DNA reads as TGTGCCAGCAGTGAGGACAGGGGGATATACGAGCAGTACTTC.

This clonotype has ten or more counts. Written as DNA, the CDR3 is TGCGCCAGCAGCAAGGGACTAGCGGAGGGGGGGGAGCAGTTCTTC. It encodes CASSKGLAEGGEQFF. V is TRBV5-1 and J is TRBJ2-1; the match to TRBD2 covers 11 bases. After removal of 4 bases from V and 10 bases from J, the junction contained 10 bases not matched to a gene. This CDR3 comprises 15 residues. In germline, CDR1 is SGHRS, CDR2 YFSETQ.

This clonotype was observed at least ten times. The V gene is TRBV12-3 or TRBV12-4, the J gene TRBJ1-5; a weak D match, TRBD1 (5 bases). The V gene lost 3 bases and the J gene lost 5 bases, with 14 bases spanning the gap. The length of the CDR3 is 15 residues. CDR3 loop: CASSFGGGGHQPQHF. The CDR3 coding sequence is TGTGCCAGCAGTTTCGGGGGAGGAGGGCATCAGCCCCAGCATTTT.

This clonotype showed up just a few times. The chain combines TRBV3-1 with TRBJ2-7, with 12 bases that match TRBD2. The V segment lost 1 base and the J segment 6 bases; nucleotides outside the gene matches: 4. Germline V gene lookup returns CDR1 LGHDT and CDR2 YNNKEL (reference sequence). This CDR3 is built from 15 residues. Here the CDR3 DNA reads TGTGCCAGCAGCCAAGGGACTAGCGGGATCGGCGAGCAGTACTTC. This codes for CASSQGTSGIGEQYF.

This clonotype was detected ten times or more. The chain joins TRBV3-1 to TRBJ1-2; D gene uncertain. V lost 8 bases, J lost 0 bases, and 7 bases lay in between. Germline V CDR1 and CDR2: LGHDT, YNNKEL (reference sequence). The CDR3 loop spans 12 amino acids. CDR3 nucleotide sequence: TGTGCCAGCGAGGCCGCTAACTATGGCTACACCTTC. This sequence encodes CASEAANYGYTF.

This clonotype was seen a few times. V gene TRBV3-1 combines with J gene TRBJ2-1; D ambiguous. V was pared by 1 base and J by 11 bases, with 9 bases between. The CDR3 is 12 amino acids. The germline V gene has CDR1 LGHDT and CDR2 YNNKEL (reference sequence). The CDR3 sequence: CASSQGTLQQFF. In DNA form, the CDR3 reads TGTGCCAGCAGCCAAGGTACACTACAGCAGTTCTTC.

In its sample, this clonotype was seen many times. The chain has TRBV6-6 and TRBJ1-2; a possible D gene is TRBD1 (6 bases). V dropped 0 bases and J dropped 4 bases, with 18 bases sitting between them. Germline loops: CDR1 MNHNY, CDR2 SVGAGI (reference sequence). This CDR3 comprises 17 residues. CDR3 residues: CASSYSSIPGGAYGYTF. The CDR3 DNA reads TGTGCCAGCAGTTACTCGAGCATTCCCGGGGGCGCCTATGGCTACACCTTC.

This clonotype was detected many times. The chain links TRBV20-1 to TRBJ2-3, with D perhaps matching TRBD2 (5 bases). The V end was cut by 3 bases, the J end by 8 bases, with 24 bases between. Germline V gives CDR1 DFQATT, CDR2 SNEGSKA (reference sequence). CDR3 size: 16 residues. CDR3 nucleotide sequence: TGCAGTGCTAGTGCGAGCGGAAGAGGTATCTATGGTACGCAGTATTTT. Protein sequence: CSASASGRGIYGTQYF.

This clonotype was detected many times. V and J are TRBV6-5 and TRBJ2-7; TRBD1 agrees at 9 bases. V dropped 2 bases and J dropped 4; count of bases not matched to a gene: 9. This CDR3 is built from 16 residues. CDR1 and CDR2 (germline): MNHEY, SVGAGI. The CDR3 DNA is TGTGCCAGCAGTTACCGGAGGGACAGGGTGGCTTACGAGCAGTACTTC. Its protein product is CASSYRRDRVAYEQYF.

This clonotype was recorded at least ten times. V is TRBV29-1 and J is TRBJ1-1; 10 bases fit TRBD1. In germline, CDR1 is SQVTM, CDR2 ANQGSEA. This CDR3 is 16 amino acids long. V lost 1 base and J lost 0; bases outside the gene matches: 5. The CDR3 region has the DNA TGCAGCGTTGAAGGGGACAGGGGAGGGATGAACACTGAAGCTTTCTTT. Translating it yields CSVEGDRGGMNTEAFF.

As concerns this clonotype: A read error may account for a junction end that differs from germline. This rearrangement joins TRBV13 to TRBJ2-1, with 7 bases that match TRBD2. This CDR3 region has 15 residues. Germline CDR1 is PRHDT and CDR2 is FYEKMQ (reference sequence). The CDR3 here is CASSLIAGVANERFF. CDR3 in DNA: TGTGCCAGCAGCTTAATTGCGGGAGTCGCCAATGAGCGGTTCTTC.

The chain carries TRBV3-1 and TRBJ2-2, with 11 bases lining up with TRBD2. Germline CDR1 and CDR2: LGHDT and YNNKEL (reference sequence). The CDR3 length is 19 residues. V lost 4 bases and J lost 5; bases outside the gene matches: 15. The DNA of the CDR3 is TGTGCCAGCAGCCCGACCGGACTAGCGGGCTCAGAAGGGACCGGGGAGCTGTTTTTT. This translates into CASSPTGLAGSEGTGELFF. Combining the CDR3 with reference TRBV3-1 and TRBJ2-2 gives the whole variable domain DTAVSQTPKYLVTQMGNDKSIKCEQNLGHDTMYWYKQDSKKFLKIMFSYNNKELIINETVPNRFSPKSPDKAHLNLHINSLELGDSAVYFCASSPTGLAGSEGTGELFFGEGSRLTVL.

Only one count was recorded for this clonotype. J is TRBJ1-1 and V is TRBV10-1; D remains ambiguous. The CDR3 runs 12 residues. Germline-derived CDR1 and CDR2 are WNHNN and SYGVQD (reference sequence). V was trimmed by 3 bases and J by 11 bases, leaving 13 bases between them. The CDR3 loop reads CASSDSGFGAFF. Here the CDR3 DNA reads TGCGCCAGCAGTGATTCCGGATTTGGGGCTTTCTTT.

This clonotype was detected many times. This chain connects TRBV12-3 or TRBV12-4 to TRBJ1-5; D may be TRBD1 (6 bases). Trimming removed 4 bases at V and 3 bases at J, with 13 bases between. This CDR3 has 15 amino acids. The DNA of the CDR3 is TGTGCCAGCAGTTCCGTGGACAGCGTCAATCAGCCCCAGCATTTT. Translation gives CASSSVDSVNQPQHF.

In its sample, this clonotype was seen a few times. The chain employs TRBV7-9 and TRBJ2-2; the D gene is possibly TRBD2 (6 bases). The ends were cut back, 5 bases at V and 0 bases at J, with 16 bases in the middle. The germline V gene has CDR1 SEHNR and CDR2 FQNEAQ (reference sequence). This CDR3 comprises 17 residues. For the CDR3, the DNA is TGTGCCAGCAGCCCCACCGCGGGACCGACGAACACCGGGGAGCTGTTTTTT. Translated: CASSPTAGPTNTGELFF.

This clonotype was seen a few times. The rearrangement links TRBV5-5 to TRBJ1-6, with a possible D match to TRBD1 (5 bases). The CDR3 extends over 14 amino acids. Germline V gene sequence: CDR1 SGHKS, CDR2 YYEKEE (reference sequence). The V end was cut by 4 bases, the J end by 5 bases, with 10 bases between. The CDR3 coding sequence is TGTGCCAGCAGCGTAGGGGATAATAATTCACCCCTCCACTTT. It is translated as CASSVGDNNSPLHF.